This T cell receptor beta chain emerged from a study of blood T cell repertoires in COVID-19. Across the study: The United States, Italy and Spain provided the acute and convalescent COVID-19 samples. PBMCs, B-cell-depleted T cells, or T cells provided the cDNA or gDNA that made up the material.

CDR1 and CDR2 (germline): MNHEY, SVGAGI. With 9 bases clipped from V and 5 bases from J, the junction kept 12 bases outside the gene matches. CDR3 length: 14 amino acids. In the source study's methods: Amplifying reference gene primers gave estimates of nucleated cell counts. Sequencing used immunoSEQ multiplex PCR; TCRdb keeps in-frame clones, though not all of them. V and J calls and clone size are copied from that table; D and trimming were computed from the DNA. The data show hundreds of thousands of clones, more than 70% seen once. This TCR was sampled from a woman of 80 years or more with COVID-19, enrolled during active disease. The chain employs TRBV6-5 and TRBJ1-2; the match to TRBD1 covers 7 bases. Sequenced input: peripheral blood. This chain's CDR3 is CASKTGTTFYGYTF. The DNA of the CDR3 is TGTGCCAGTAAGACAGGGACCACTTTTTATGGCTACACCTTC.